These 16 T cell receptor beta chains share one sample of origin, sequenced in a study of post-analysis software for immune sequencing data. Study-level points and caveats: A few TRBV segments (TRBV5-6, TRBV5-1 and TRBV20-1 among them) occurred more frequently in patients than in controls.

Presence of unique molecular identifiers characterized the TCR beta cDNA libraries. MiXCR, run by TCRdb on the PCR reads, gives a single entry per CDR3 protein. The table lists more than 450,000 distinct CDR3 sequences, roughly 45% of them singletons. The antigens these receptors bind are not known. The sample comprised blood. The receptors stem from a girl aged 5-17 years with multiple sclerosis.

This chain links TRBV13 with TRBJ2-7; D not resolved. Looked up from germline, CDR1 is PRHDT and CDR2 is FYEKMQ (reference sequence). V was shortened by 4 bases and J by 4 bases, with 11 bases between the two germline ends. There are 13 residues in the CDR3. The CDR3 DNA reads TGTGCCAGCAGCTCTACTAACTCGTACGAGCAGTACTTC. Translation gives CASSSTNSYEQYF.

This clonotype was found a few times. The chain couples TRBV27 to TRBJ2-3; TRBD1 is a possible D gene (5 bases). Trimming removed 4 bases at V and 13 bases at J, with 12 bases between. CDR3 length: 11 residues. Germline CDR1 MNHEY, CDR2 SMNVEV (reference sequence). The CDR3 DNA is TGTGCCAGCAGTTCGCCAGGGAAAGAGTATTTT. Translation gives CASSSPGKEYF.

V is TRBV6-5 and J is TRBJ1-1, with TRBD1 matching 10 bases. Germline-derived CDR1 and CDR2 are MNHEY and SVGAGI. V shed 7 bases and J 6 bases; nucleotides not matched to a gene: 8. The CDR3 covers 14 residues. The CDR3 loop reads CASNDGTGDAEAFF. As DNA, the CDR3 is TGTGCCAGCAACGACGGGACAGGGGATGCTGAAGCTTTCTTT.

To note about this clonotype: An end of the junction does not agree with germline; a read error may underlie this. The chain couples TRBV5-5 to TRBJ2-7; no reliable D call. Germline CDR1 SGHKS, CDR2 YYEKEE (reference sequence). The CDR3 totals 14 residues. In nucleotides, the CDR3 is TGTGTCAGCAGCTGGGCGGCCACTATCTACGAGCAGTACTTC. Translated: CVSSWAATIYEQYF.

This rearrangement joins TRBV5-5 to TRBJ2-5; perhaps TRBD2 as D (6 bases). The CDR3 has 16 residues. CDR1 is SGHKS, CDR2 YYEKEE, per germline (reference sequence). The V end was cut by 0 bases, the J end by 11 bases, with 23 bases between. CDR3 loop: CASSLAMGGRSYGQYF. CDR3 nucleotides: TGTGCCAGCAGCTTGGCCATGGGAGGCCGGTCCTACGGACAGTACTTC.

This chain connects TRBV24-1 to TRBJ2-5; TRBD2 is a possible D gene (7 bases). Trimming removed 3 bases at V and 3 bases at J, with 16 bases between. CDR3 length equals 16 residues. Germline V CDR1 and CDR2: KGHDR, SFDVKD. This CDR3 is CATSDPDGGREETQYF. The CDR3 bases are TGTGCCACCAGTGATCCGGACGGGGGGCGGGAAGAGACCCAGTACTTC.

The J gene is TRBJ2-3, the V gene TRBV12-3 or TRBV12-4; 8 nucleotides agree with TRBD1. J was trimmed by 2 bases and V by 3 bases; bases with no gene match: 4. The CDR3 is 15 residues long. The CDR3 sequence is CASSLLTGVTDTQYF. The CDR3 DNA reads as TGTGCCAGCAGTTTGTTGACAGGGGTCACAGATACGCAGTATTTT.

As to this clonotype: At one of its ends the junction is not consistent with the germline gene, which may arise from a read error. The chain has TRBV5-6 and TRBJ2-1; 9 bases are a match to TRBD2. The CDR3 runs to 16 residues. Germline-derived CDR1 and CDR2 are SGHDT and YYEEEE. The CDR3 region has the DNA TGTGCCGGCAGCGAAGTCGGACTAGCGCTTTACAATGAGCAGTTCTTC. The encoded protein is CAGSEVGLALYNEQFF.

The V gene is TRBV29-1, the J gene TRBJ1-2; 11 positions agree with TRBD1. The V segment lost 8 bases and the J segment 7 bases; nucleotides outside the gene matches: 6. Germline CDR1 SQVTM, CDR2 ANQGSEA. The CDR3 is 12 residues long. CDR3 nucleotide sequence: TGCAGCCCCGGACAGGGGGCTGGTGGCTACACCTTC. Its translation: CSPGQGAGGYTF.

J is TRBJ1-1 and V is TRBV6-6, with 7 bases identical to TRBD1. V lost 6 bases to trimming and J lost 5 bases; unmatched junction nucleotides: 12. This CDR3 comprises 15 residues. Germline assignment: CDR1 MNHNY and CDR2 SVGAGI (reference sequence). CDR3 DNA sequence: TGTGCCAGCAGCTATGCCGCAGGGGGGAAGACTGAAGCTTTCTTT. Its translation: CASSYAAGGKTEAFF.

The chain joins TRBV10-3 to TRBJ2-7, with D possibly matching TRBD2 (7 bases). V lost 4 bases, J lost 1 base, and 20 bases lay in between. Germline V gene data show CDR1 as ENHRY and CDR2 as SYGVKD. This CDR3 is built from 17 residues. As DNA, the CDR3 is TGTGCCATCAGTGGAGGGGGGAGGGGACGAATATCCTACGAGCAGTACTTC. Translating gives CAISGGGRGRISYEQYF.

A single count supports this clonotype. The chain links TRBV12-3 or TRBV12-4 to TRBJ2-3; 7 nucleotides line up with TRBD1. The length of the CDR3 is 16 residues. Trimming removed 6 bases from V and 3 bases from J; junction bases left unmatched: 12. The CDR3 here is CASRPQGVSRTDTQYF. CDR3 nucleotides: TGTGCCAGCAGACCCCAGGGGGTTAGTAGGACAGATACGCAGTATTTT.

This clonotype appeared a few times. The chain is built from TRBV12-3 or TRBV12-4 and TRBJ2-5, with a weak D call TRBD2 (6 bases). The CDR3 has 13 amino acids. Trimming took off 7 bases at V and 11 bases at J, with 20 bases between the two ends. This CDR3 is CASTRAGGKEQYF. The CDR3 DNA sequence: TGTGCCAGCACCCGAGCGGGTGGAAAGGAGCAGTACTTC.

DNA of the CDR3: TGTGCCAGCAGTTTTCGCGGATCCTATTCAAATACGCAGTATTTT. Its translation is CASSFRGSYSNTQYF. V is TRBV12-3 or TRBV12-4 and J is TRBJ2-3; D unresolved. The CDR3 covers 15 residues. V lost 3 bases and J 7 bases, leaving 17 bases between the germline ends.

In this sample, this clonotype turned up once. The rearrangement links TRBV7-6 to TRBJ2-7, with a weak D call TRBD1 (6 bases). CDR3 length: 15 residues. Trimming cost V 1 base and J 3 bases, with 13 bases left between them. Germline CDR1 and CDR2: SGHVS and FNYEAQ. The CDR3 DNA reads TGTGCCAGCAGCTTAGACCCAGGACAGAACTACGAGCAGTACTTC. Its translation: CASSLDPGQNYEQYF.

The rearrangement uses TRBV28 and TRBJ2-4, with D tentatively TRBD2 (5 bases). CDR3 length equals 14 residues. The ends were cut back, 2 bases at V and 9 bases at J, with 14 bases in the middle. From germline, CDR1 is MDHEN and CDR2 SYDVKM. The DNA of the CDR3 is TGTGCCAGCAGTTTAACCCCAGCAAGCGGCATTCAGTACTTC. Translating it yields CASSLTPASGIQYF.